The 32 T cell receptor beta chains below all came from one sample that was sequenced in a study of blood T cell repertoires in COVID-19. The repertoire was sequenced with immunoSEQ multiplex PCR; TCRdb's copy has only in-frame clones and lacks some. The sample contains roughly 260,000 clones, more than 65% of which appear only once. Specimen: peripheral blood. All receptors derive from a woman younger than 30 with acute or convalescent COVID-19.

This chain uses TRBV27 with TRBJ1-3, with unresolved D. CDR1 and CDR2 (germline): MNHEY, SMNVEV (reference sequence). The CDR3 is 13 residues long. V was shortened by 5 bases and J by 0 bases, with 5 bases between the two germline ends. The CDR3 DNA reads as TGTGCCAGCAGTCCCCACTCTGGAAACACCATATATTTT. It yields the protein CASSPHSGNTIYF.

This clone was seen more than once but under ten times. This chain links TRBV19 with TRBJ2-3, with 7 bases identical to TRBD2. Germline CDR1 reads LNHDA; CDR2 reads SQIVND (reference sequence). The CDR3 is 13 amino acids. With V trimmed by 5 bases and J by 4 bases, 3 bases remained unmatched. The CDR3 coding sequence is TGTGCCAGTAGTCTCCTAGCGGCAGATACGCAGTATTTT. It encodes CASSLLAADTQYF.

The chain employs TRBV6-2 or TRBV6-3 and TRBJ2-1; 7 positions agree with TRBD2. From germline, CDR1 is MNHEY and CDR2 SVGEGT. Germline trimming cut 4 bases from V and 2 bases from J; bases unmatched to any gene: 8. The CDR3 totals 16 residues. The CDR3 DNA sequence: TGTGCCAGCAGTTGGGCTAGCGGAGGACCCTACAATGAGCAGTTCTTC. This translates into CASSWASGGPYNEQFF.

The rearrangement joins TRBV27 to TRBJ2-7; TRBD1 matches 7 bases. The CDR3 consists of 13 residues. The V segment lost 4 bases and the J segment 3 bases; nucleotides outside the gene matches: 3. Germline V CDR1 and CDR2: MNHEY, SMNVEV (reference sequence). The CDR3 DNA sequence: TGTGCCAGCAGTTCCAGGACAGGCTACGAGCAGTACTTC. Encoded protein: CASSSRTGYEQYF.

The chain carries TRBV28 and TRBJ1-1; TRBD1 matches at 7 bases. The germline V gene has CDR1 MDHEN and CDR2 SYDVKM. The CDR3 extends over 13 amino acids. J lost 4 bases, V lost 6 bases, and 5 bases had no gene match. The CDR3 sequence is CASRPTGPTEAFF. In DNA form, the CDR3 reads TGTGCCAGCAGACCGACAGGGCCCACTGAAGCTTTCTTT. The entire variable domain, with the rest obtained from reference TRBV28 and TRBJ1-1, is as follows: DVKVTQSSRYLVKRTGEKVFLECVQDMDHENMFWYRQDPGLGLRLIYFSYDVKMKEKGDIPEGYSVSREKKERFSLILESASTNQTSMYLCASRPTGPTEAFFGQGTRLTVV.

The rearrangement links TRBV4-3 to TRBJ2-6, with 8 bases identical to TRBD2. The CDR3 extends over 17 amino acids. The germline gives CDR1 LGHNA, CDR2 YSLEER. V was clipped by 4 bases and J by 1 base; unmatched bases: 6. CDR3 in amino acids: CASSPTGGVSGANVLTF. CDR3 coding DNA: TGCGCCAGCAGCCCTACGGGGGGGGTGTCTGGGGCCAACGTCCTGACTTTC.

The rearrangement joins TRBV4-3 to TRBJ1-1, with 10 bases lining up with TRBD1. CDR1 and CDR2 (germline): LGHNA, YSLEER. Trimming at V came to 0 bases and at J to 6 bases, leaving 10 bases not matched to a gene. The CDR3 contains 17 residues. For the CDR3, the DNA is TGCGCCAGCAGCCAAGAAGGTTGGACAGGGGGTATCGCTGAAGCTTTCTTT. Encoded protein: CASSQEGWTGGIAEAFF.

For the CDR3, the DNA is TGCGCCAGCAGCTTGGGGCGGTGGGGGACAGAGAATGAAAAACTGTTTTTT. Translation gives CASSLGRWGTENEKLFF. The rearrangement uses TRBV5-1 and TRBJ1-4, with 7 bases identical to TRBD1. The germline gives CDR1 SGHRS, CDR2 YFSETQ. This CDR3 comprises 17 residues. V lost 0 bases and J lost 5; bases outside the gene matches: 10. Complete variable domain (other parts from reference TRBV5-1 and TRBJ1-4): KAGVTQTPRYLIKTRGQQVTLSCSPISGHRSVSWYQQTPGQGLQFLFEYFSETQRNKGNFPGRFSGRQFSNSRSEMNVSTLELGDSALYLCASSLGRWGTENEKLFFGSGTQLSVL.

The CDR3 protein is CASAPSGANVLTF. In nucleotides, the CDR3 is TGTGCCAGCGCGCCCTCTGGGGCCAACGTCCTGACTTTC. This chain links TRBV7-2 with TRBJ2-6; D is unclear. With 8 bases removed from V and 0 bases from J, the gap between germline ends came to 5 bases. The CDR3 is 13 residues long. Germline CDR1 reads SGHTA; CDR2 reads FQGNSA.

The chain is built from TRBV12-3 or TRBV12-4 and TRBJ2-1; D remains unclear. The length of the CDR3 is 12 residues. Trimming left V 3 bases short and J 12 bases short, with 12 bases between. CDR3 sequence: CASSLMVRGQFF. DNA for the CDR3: TGTGCCAGCAGTTTGATGGTCCGAGGGCAGTTCTTC.

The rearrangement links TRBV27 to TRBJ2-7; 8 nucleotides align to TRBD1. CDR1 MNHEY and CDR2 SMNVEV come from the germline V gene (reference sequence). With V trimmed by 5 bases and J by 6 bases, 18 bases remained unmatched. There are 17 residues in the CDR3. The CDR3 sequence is CASSRPTGDPILREQYF. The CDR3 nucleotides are TGTGCCAGCAGTCGACCGACAGGGGACCCAATACTACGCGAGCAGTACTTC.

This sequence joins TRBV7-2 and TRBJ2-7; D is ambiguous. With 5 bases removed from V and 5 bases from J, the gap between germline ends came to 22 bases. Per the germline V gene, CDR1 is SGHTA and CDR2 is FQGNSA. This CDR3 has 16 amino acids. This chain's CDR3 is CASSHIMTQRSDEQYF. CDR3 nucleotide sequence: TGTGCCAGCAGCCATATCATGACGCAGAGGTCCGACGAGCAGTACTTC.

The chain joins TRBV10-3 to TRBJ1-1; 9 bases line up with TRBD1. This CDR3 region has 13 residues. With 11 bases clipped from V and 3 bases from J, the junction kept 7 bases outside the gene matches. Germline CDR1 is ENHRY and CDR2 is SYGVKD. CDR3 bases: TGTGCCGTGGGACAGGGAGTTGACACTGAAGCTTTCTTT. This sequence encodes CAVGQGVDTEAFF.

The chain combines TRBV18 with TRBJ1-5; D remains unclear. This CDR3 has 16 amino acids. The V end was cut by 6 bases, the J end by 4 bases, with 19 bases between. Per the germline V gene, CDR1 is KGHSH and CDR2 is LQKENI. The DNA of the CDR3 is TGTGCCAGCTCGCTTTATGCGGGCGAACCTAATCAGCCCCAGCATTTT. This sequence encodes CASSLYAGEPNQPQHF.

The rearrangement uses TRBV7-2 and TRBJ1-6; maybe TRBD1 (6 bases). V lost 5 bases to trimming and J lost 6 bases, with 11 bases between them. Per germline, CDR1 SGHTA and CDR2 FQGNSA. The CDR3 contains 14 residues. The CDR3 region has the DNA TGTGCCAGCAGCCCGCAGGGGTTTAATTCACCCCTCCACTTT. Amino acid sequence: CASSPQGFNSPLHF.

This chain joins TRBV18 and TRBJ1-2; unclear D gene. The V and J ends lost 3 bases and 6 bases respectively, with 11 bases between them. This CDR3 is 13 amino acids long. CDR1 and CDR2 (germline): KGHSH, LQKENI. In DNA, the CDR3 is TGTGCCAGCTCACCTATTTGGGCCGATGGCTACACCTTC. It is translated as CASSPIWADGYTF.

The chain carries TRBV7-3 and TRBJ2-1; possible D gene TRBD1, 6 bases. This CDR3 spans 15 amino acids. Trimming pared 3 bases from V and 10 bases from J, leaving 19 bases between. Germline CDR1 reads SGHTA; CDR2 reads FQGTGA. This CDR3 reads CASSFGRAGVLEQFF. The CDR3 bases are TGTGCCAGCAGCTTTGGCCGGGCAGGGGTCTTAGAGCAGTTCTTC.

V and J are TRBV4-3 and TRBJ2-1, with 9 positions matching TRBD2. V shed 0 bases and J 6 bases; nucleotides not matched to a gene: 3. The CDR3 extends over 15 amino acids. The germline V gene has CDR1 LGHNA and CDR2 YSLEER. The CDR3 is CASSQDVLAGNEQFF. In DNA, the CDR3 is TGCGCCAGCAGCCAAGATGTACTAGCGGGCAATGAGCAGTTCTTC.

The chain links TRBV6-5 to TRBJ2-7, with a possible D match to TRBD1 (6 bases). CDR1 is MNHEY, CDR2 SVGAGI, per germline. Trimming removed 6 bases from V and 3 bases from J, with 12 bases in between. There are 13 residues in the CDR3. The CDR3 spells CASRWTENYEQYF. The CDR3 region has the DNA TGTGCCAGCAGATGGACAGAGAACTACGAGCAGTACTTC.

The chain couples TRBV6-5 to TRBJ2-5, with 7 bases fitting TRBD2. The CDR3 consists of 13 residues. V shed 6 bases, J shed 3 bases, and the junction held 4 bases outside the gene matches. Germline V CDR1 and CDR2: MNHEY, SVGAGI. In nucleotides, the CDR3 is TGTGCCAGCAGAGGAGCGGGGAAAGAGACCCAGTACTTC. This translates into CASRGAGKETQYF.

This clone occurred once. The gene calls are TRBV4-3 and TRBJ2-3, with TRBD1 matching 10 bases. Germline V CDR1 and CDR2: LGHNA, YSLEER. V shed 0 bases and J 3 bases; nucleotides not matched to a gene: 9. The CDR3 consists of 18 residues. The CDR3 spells CASSQDDPRQGATDTQYF. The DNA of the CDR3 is TGCGCCAGCAGCCAAGATGACCCGAGACAGGGGGCAACAGATACGCAGTATTTT.

This CDR3 is CASSPPATRTSTDTQYF. Written as DNA, the CDR3 is TGTGCCAGCTCACCACCGGCGACTAGGACTAGCACAGATACGCAGTATTTT. The rearrangement uses TRBV18 and TRBJ2-3, with D tentatively TRBD2 (6 bases). Germline CDR1 is KGHSH and CDR2 is LQKENI. The germline V and J ends were trimmed by 0 bases and 0 bases, with 13 bases remaining between them. The CDR3 runs to 17 residues.

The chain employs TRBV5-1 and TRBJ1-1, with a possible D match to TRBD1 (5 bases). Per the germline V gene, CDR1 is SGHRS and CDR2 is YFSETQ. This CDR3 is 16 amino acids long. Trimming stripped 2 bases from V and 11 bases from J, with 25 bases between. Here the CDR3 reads CASSLDPWQGTTGAFF. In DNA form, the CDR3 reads TGCGCCAGCAGCTTAGACCCATGGCAGGGAACCACCGGGGCTTTCTTT.

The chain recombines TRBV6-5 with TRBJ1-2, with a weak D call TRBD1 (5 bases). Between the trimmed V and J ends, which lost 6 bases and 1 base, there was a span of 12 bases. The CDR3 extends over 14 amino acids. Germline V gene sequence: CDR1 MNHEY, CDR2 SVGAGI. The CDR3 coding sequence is TGTGCCAGCAGCCCCACCAGGGATAACTATGGCTACACCTTC. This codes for CASSPTRDNYGYTF.

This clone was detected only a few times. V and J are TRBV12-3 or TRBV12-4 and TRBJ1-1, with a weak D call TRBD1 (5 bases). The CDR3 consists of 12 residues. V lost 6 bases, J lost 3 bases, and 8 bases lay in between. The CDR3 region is CASSRQYTEAFF. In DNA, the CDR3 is TGTGCCAGCAGCAGACAGTACACTGAAGCTTTCTTT.

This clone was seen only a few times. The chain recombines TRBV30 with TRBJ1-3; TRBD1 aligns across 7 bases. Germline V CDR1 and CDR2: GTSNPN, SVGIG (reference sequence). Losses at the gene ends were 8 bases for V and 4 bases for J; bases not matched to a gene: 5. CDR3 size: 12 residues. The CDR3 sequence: CAVNRGGNTIYF. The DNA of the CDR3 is TGTGCCGTCAACAGGGGAGGAAACACCATATATTTT.

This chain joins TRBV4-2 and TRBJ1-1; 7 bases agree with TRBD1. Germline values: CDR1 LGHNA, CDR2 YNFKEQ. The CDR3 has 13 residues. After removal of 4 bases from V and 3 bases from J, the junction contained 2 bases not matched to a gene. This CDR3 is CASSRTGDTEAFF. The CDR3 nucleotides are TGTGCCAGCAGCCGAACAGGGGACACTGAAGCTTTCTTT.

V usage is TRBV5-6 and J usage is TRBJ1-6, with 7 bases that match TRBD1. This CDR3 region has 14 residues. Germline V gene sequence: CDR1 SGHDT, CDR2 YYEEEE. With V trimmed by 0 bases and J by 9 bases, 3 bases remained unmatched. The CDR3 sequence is CASSLDRGRSPLHF. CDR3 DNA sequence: TGTGCCAGCAGCTTGGACAGGGGTCGTTCACCCCTCCACTTT.

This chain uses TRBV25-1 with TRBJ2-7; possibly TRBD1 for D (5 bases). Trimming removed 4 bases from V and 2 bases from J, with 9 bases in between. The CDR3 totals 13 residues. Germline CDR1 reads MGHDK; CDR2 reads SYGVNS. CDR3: CASSVGLTYEQYF. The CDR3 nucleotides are TGTGCCAGCAGTGTGGGGCTAACCTACGAGCAGTACTTC.

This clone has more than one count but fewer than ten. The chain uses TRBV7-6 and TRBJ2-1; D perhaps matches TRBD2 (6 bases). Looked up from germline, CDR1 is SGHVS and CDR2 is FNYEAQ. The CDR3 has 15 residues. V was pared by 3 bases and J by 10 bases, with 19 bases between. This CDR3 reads CASSLGGGGQGEQFF. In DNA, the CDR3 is TGTGCCAGCAGCTTGGGGGGAGGTGGCCAAGGAGAGCAGTTCTTC. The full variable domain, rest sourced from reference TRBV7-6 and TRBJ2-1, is GAGVSQSPRYKVTKRGQDVALRCDPISGHVSLYWYRQALGQGPEFLTYFNYEAQQDKSGLPNDRFSAERPEGSISTLTIQRTEQRDSAMYRCASSLGGGGQGEQFFGPGTRLTVL.

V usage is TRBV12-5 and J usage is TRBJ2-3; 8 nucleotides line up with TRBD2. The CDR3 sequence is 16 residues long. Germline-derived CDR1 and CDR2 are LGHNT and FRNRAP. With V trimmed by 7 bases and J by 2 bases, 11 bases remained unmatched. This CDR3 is CASVWASGRVTDTQYF. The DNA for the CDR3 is TGTGCTAGTGTTTGGGCTAGCGGGCGGGTCACAGATACGCAGTATTTT.

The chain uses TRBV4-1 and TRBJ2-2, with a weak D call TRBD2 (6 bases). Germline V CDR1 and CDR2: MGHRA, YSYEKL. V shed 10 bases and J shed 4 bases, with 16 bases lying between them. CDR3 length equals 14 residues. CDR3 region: CATQLAGSTGELFF. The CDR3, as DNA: TGCGCCACCCAACTAGCAGGGAGCACCGGGGAGCTGTTTTTT.